Given below is one T cell receptor (beta chain) in context. This sample was included in a study of Graves' ophthalmopathy and Graves' hyperthyroidism. The length of the CDR3 is 16 residues. Germline V gene lookup returns CDR1 SGHDT and CDR2 YYEEEE. With V trimmed by 0 bases and J by 4 bases, 7 bases remained unmatched. Amplified material comprised TCR beta CDR3 regions derived from RNA transcripts. An opening RT-PCR round employed HTBI primers and preceded a second-round multiplex PCR. One entry per CDR3 protein, called by TCRdb with MiXCR from the multiplex PCR reads. Of a few hundred thousand distinct CDR3 sequences listed, less than 45% are singletons.

This TCR was sampled from an adult man with Graves' hyperthyroidism. V gene TRBV5-6 combines with J gene TRBJ1-3; 7 bases fit TRBD1. Sequencing input: peripheral blood or thyroid tissue (not recorded which). The CDR3 here is CASSLDSGQRGNTIYF. The CDR3 DNA follows: TGTGCCAGCAGCTTGGACTCGGGACAGAGGGGAAACACCATATATTTT.